The 25 T cell receptor beta chains listed next were all sequenced from one sample in a study of shared clonotypes between healthy human individuals. Generated by immunoSEQ multiplex PCR, the TCRdb table keeps only in-frame clones and is missing some. Among some 2 million clones listed, 85% to 95% were seen once. Sample: naive CD4+ T cells sorted from blood. Sample subset: CD45RA+ positively selected. These receptors originate from a man between 18 and 29 years old in good health.

This chain joins TRBV11-2 and TRBJ1-6; weak D call: TRBD1 (5 bases). Germline V gives CDR1 SGHAT, CDR2 FQNNGV. V lost 6 bases, J lost 10 bases, and 16 bases lay in between. The CDR3 sequence is 14 residues long. Here the CDR3 DNA reads TGTGCCAGCAGGGTGACAGCGGCGATATCACCCCTCCACTTT. Translated: CASRVTAAISPLHF.

A remark on this clone: The same CDR3 arises from other DNA sequences in this sample as well. This sequence joins TRBV2 and TRBJ2-7, with 8 bases fitting TRBD2. Germline CDR1 reads SNHLY; CDR2 reads FYNNEI. This CDR3 contains 14 residues. V trimming: 2 bases; J trimming: 3 bases; junction bases outside the gene matches: 3. Here the CDR3 DNA reads TGTGCCAGCAGTGAAACTAGCGGTAGCTACGAGCAGTACTTC. This codes for CASSETSGSYEQYF.

V usage is TRBV7-6 and J usage is TRBJ2-5, with TRBD1 matching 7 bases. Gene TRBJ2-7 matches the end of the DNA better, so the J call may be wrong. The CDR3 runs to 16 residues. Looked up from germline, CDR1 is SGHVS and CDR2 is FNYEAQ. This CDR3 reads CASSLAQGTDQYEQYF. The DNA of the CDR3 is TGTGCCAGCAGCTTAGCGCAAGGGACAGATCAGTACGAGCAGTACTTC.

This clone came up once. The chain recombines TRBV6-1 with TRBJ2-3, with 7 bases matching TRBD1. With 7 bases clipped from V and 6 bases from J, the junction kept 10 bases outside the gene matches. The CDR3 is 14 amino acids. Germline V CDR1 and CDR2: MNHNS, SASEGT. The CDR3 bases are TGTGCCAGCACCAGGGGGACCCAGGGGGATACGCAGTATTTT. This translates into CASTRGTQGDTQYF.

This rearrangement joins TRBV4-1 to TRBJ1-3, with no clear D. CDR1 is MGHRA and CDR2 is YSYEKL in the germline V gene. The CDR3 covers 16 residues. V dropped 0 bases and J dropped 2 bases, with 11 bases sitting between them. The CDR3 protein is CASSQDRSFPGNTIYF. Written as DNA, the CDR3 is TGCGCCAGCAGCCAAGATCGGAGTTTCCCTGGAAACACCATATATTTT.

V is TRBV10-3 and J is TRBJ1-1; TRBD1 is a possible D gene (5 bases). Between the trimmed V and J ends, which lost 10 bases and 6 bases, there was a span of 12 bases. The CDR3 is made up of 11 amino acids. Germline V gene data show CDR1 as ENHRY and CDR2 as SYGVKD. The CDR3 loop reads CANGGGSEAFF. The CDR3 region has the DNA TGTGCCAATGGGGGGGGTTCTGAAGCTTTCTTT.

The chain has TRBV29-1 and TRBJ2-7; D assignment may be TRBD1 or TRBD2 (5 bases each). Trimming cost V 6 bases and J 6 bases, with 21 bases left between them. The CDR3 has 14 amino acids. Germline loops: CDR1 SQVTM, CDR2 ANQGSEA. DNA for the CDR3: TGCAGCGTCGAGGGTCCGCAGGGATCGTCCGAGCAGTACTTC. Translating it yields CSVEGPQGSSEQYF.

V is TRBV5-1 and J is TRBJ1-6; maybe TRBD1 (5 bases). CDR3 length equals 14 residues. Germline-derived CDR1 and CDR2 are SGHRS and YFSETQ. V lost 1 base and J lost 10, with 12 bases in between. The CDR3 DNA is TGCGCCAGCAGCTTGAGGCGGGACGGATCACCCCTCCACTTT. Residues: CASSLRRDGSPLHF.

The chain couples TRBV18 to TRBJ1-1; possible D gene TRBD1, 6 bases. The germline CDR1 and CDR2 sequences are KGHSH and LQKENI. The CDR3 runs 17 residues. The ends were cut back, 6 bases at V and 0 bases at J, with 20 bases in the middle. The CDR3 DNA is TGTGCCAGCTCGCCGGCACAGGGTTTACTTATGAACACTGAAGCTTTCTTT. Protein product: CASSPAQGLLMNTEAFF.

The chain combines TRBV4-3 with TRBJ2-3; D could derive from TRBD1 or TRBD2 (5 bases each). There are 17 residues in the CDR3. From germline, CDR1 is LGHNA and CDR2 YSLEER. Trimming stripped 0 bases from V and 6 bases from J, with 19 bases between. The CDR3 reads CASSQDSPGSGFDTQYF. The CDR3 DNA follows: TGCGCCAGCAGCCAAGATTCCCCAGGGTCGGGGTTCGATACGCAGTATTTT.

The genes are TRBV2 and TRBJ2-6; 12 bases are shared with TRBD1. The CDR3 has 18 amino acids. The ends lost 3 bases at V and 3 bases at J; junction bases unmatched: 6. Per germline, CDR1 SNHLY and CDR2 FYNNEI. The chain's CDR3 is CASSDGGQGALGANVLTF. The CDR3 nucleotides are TGTGCCAGCAGTGATGGGGGACAGGGGGCGCTTGGGGCCAACGTCCTGACTTTC.

V gene TRBV28 combines with J gene TRBJ1-4; no definite D call. Per germline, CDR1 MDHEN and CDR2 SYDVKM. V gave up 7 bases and J gave up 0 bases, with 18 bases separating them. The CDR3 has 17 residues. CDR3 loop: CASTLSRWEATNEKLFF. CDR3 sequence (DNA): TGTGCCAGCACCTTATCCCGTTGGGAAGCAACTAATGAAAAACTGTTTTTT. Full variable domain (missing parts from reference TRBV28 and TRBJ1-4): DVKVTQSSRYLVKRTGEKVFLECVQDMDHENMFWYRQDPGLGLRLIYFSYDVKMKEKGDIPEGYSVSREKKERFSLILESASTNQTSMYLCASTLSRWEATNEKLFFGSGTQLSVL.

This clone was recorded once. The rearrangement links TRBV18 to TRBJ2-4, with 8 bases aligning to TRBD1. Germline CDR1 and CDR2: KGHSH and LQKENI. CDR3 length: 17 residues. The ends lost 0 bases at V and 8 bases at J; junction bases unmatched: 12. The DNA of the CDR3 is TGTGCCAGCTCACCACCTCAGGGGGCGCCTAGTTCGGACATTCAGTACTTC. This gives the protein CASSPPQGAPSSDIQYF.

This clone was counted once. Distinct nucleotide sequences in the sample also encode this CDR3. The chain recombines TRBV10-3 with TRBJ2-1; 7 bases match TRBD2. The germline CDR1 and CDR2 sequences are ENHRY and SYGVKD. The CDR3 is made up of 15 amino acids. Germline trimming cut 0 bases from V and 6 bases from J; bases unmatched to any gene: 5. CDR3: CAISESRGLGNEQFF. The CDR3 region has the DNA TGTGCCATCAGTGAGTCGCGGGGGTTGGGCAATGAGCAGTTCTTC.

The chain recombines TRBV18 with TRBJ1-2; D may be TRBD1 (6 bases). CDR1 is KGHSH, CDR2 LQKENI, per germline. This CDR3 has 14 amino acids. With 6 bases removed from V and 2 bases from J, the gap between germline ends came to 13 bases. The CDR3 sequence: CASSLDRTNYGYTF. DNA of the CDR3: TGTGCCAGCTCCCTAGACAGGACCAACTATGGCTACACCTTC.

With respect to this clone: Other DNA sequences in the same sample also yield this CDR3. The V call is TRBV7-2, the J call TRBJ1-3; D not certain. V dropped 5 bases and J dropped 0 bases, with 5 bases sitting between them. Germline V gene data show CDR1 as SGHTA and CDR2 as FQGNSA. The CDR3 extends over 13 amino acids. The DNA of the CDR3 is TGTGCCAGCAGCCTAGGCTCTGGAAACACCATATATTTT. Amino acid sequence: CASSLGSGNTIYF. Full variable domain (remainder filled in from reference TRBV7-2 and TRBJ1-3): GAGVSQSPSNKVTEKGKDVELRCDPISGHTALYWYRQSLGQGLEFLIYFQGNSAPDKSGLPSDRFSAERTGGSVSTLTIQRTQQEDSAVYLCASSLGSGNTIYFGEGSWLTVV.

The chain employs TRBV5-4 and TRBJ2-5, with TRBD1 matching 12 bases. The CDR3 spans 15 residues. The J segment lost 5 bases and the V segment lost 3 bases, leaving 5 bases of the junction unmatched. Germline V gene lookup returns CDR1 SGHNT and CDR2 YYREEE (reference sequence). CDR3 in amino acids: CASSWGTGGAETQYF. The CDR3, as DNA: TGTGCCAGCAGCTGGGGGACAGGGGGCGCCGAGACCCAGTACTTC.

This clone was seen only once. Other DNA sequences from this sample encode an identical CDR3 as well. The chain couples TRBV2 to TRBJ2-7; D might be TRBD1 (6 bases). Per the germline V gene, CDR1 is SNHLY and CDR2 is FYNNEI. This CDR3 contains 14 residues. Trimming cost V 4 bases and J 2 bases, with 12 bases left between them. CDR3 in DNA: TGTGCCAGCAGTGTAGAACAGGGTACCTACGAGCAGTACTTC. This translates into CASSVEQGTYEQYF.

A single count supports this clone. V and J are TRBV5-1 and TRBJ2-3, with 8 nucleotides matching TRBD2. CDR3 length: 15 residues. V was pared by 7 bases and J by 5 bases, with 12 bases of the junction left unmatched. Germline CDR1 and CDR2: SGHRS and YFSETQ. This chain's CDR3 is CASDGGSGRGDTQYF. The CDR3 DNA follows: TGCGCCAGCGATGGGGGCAGCGGGAGAGGAGATACGCAGTATTTT.

This chain links TRBV6-4 with TRBJ1-5; a weak D match, TRBD1 (6 bases). Per germline, CDR1 MRHNA and CDR2 SNTAGT. V lost 4 bases to trimming and J lost 6 bases, with 13 bases between them. The CDR3 extends over 14 amino acids. The CDR3 DNA sequence: TGTGCCAGCAGTGTTAGACAGGTAGGTCAGCCCCAGCATTTT. Encoded protein: CASSVRQVGQPQHF.

The chain has TRBV19 and TRBJ1-3; D ambiguous. The germline V gene encodes CDR1 LNHDA and CDR2 SQIVND (reference sequence). The CDR3 runs 13 residues. Trimming shortened V by 6 bases and J by 0 bases, and 6 bases separated the two germline ends. CDR3: CASSYISGNTIYF. CDR3 sequence (DNA): TGTGCCAGTAGCTACATCTCTGGAAACACCATATATTTT.

The count of this clone is one. The V gene is TRBV6-5, the J gene TRBJ1-6; no definite D call. Germline assignment: CDR1 MNHEY and CDR2 SVGAGI. V lost 6 bases and J 10 bases, leaving 16 bases between the germline ends. CDR3 length: 14 amino acids. CDR3 residues: CASSWDGRRSPLHF. DNA for the CDR3: TGTGCCAGCAGCTGGGATGGTAGGCGGTCACCCCTCCACTTT.

The chain employs TRBV6-5 and TRBJ2-7; 8 bases are a match to TRBD1. The germline V gene has CDR1 MNHEY and CDR2 SVGAGI. V trimming: 6 bases; J trimming: 7 bases; junction bases outside the gene matches: 14. This CDR3 region has 15 residues. The CDR3 region has the DNA TGTGCCAGCAGACCAACCGGGACAGGATCCAGAGAGCAGTACTTC. Translation: CASRPTGTGSREQYF.

This chain joins TRBV7-2 and TRBJ2-7; D gene ambiguous. V was cut by 5 bases and J by 0 bases, with 8 bases left in between. The germline gives CDR1 SGHTA, CDR2 FQGNSA. The CDR3 sequence is 13 residues long. The CDR3: CASSGPSSYEQYF. Here the CDR3 DNA reads TGTGCCAGCAGCGGACCGAGCTCCTACGAGCAGTACTTC.

The rearrangement joins TRBV7-2 to TRBJ2-7; tentative D call: TRBD1 (5 bases). Germline-derived CDR1 and CDR2 are SGHTA and FQGNSA. This CDR3 contains 15 residues. V was trimmed by 1 base and J by 2 bases, leaving 12 bases between them. Here the CDR3 reads CASSLVSDRTYEQYF. CDR3 nucleotide sequence: TGTGCCAGCAGCTTAGTCAGTGACAGAACCTACGAGCAGTACTTC.